This paragraph reports one TCR beta chain. These data come from a study of T cell responses to AZD1222 COVID-19 vaccine. The protocol was immunoSEQ multiplex PCR, while the TCRdb copy is restricted to in-frame clones and leaves out a portion. The sample contains about 150,000 clones, roughly nine tenths of which appear only once. The length of the CDR3 is 16 residues. Deletions cut 4 bases from V and 5 bases from J, with 17 bases between. The germline CDR1 and CDR2 sequences are LGHDT and YNNKEL (reference sequence). This clonotype was obtained from an adult in good health. Specimen: peripheral blood, collected on day 0 of MenACWY control vaccination. The rearrangement joins TRBV3-1 (or the pseudogene TRBV3-2) to TRBJ2-2, with D maybe TRBD1 (5 bases). As DNA, the CDR3 is TGTGCCAGCAGCCTAGAGCCAGGGATGGGAACCGGGGAGCTGTTTTTT. Translation: CASSLEPGMGTGELFF.